These 18 T cell receptor beta chains originate from one sample sequenced in a study of a mutant IDH1 vaccine in newly diagnosed glioma. Sample time point: baseline, week 1 (first vaccination visit). The treatment here: pre-vaccination baseline after standard-of-care therapy. Method: immunoSEQ multiplex PCR; TCRdb's copy keeps in-frame clones and lacks some. The data contain some 51,000 clones, over 60% of them seen just once; the ten biggest clones take up 1.5% to 2%. Here the sequenced sample was PBMCs, taken from a glioma patient treated with radiotherapy, temozolomide or both. The receptors were sampled from a woman in her thirties or forties with glioma.

This clone was seen only once. The chain has TRBV25-1 and TRBJ2-6, with TRBD1 as a possible D gene (6 bases). This CDR3 is 18 amino acids long. CDR1 is MGHDK, CDR2 SYGVNS, per germline. With 4 bases removed from V and 0 bases from J, the gap between germline ends came to 16 bases. The CDR3 sequence is CASSAQQGQSSGANVLTF. CDR3 coding DNA: TGTGCCAGCAGTGCTCAACAGGGACAAAGCTCTGGGGCCAACGTCCTGACTTTC.

This clone showed up just once. The gene calls are TRBV7-6 and TRBJ2-5, with TRBD2 matching 7 bases. The CDR3 runs to 15 residues. V lost 2 bases to trimming and J lost 5 bases; unmatched junction nucleotides: 8. CDR1 and CDR2 from the germline V gene are SGHVS and FNYEAQ. The CDR3 nucleotides read TGTGCCAGCAGCTTAAAGGCGGGAGTTCGGGAGACCCAGTACTTC. Translating it yields CASSLKAGVRETQYF. Variable domain in full (rest from reference TRBV7-6 and TRBJ2-5): GAGVSQSPRYKVTKRGQDVALRCDPISGHVSLYWYRQALGQGPEFLTYFNYEAQQDKSGLPNDRFSAERPEGSISTLTIQRTEQRDSAMYRCASSLKAGVRETQYFGPGTRLLVL.

This clone was recorded a few times. This chain links TRBV2 with TRBJ1-1; the match to TRBD1 covers 8 bases. Germline assignment: CDR1 SNHLY and CDR2 FYNNEI. The CDR3 is 14 amino acids. Germline trimming cut 6 bases from V and 5 bases from J; bases unmatched to any gene: 8. In nucleotides, the CDR3 is TGTGCCAGCAGCACAGGGGGTAGGGGGACTGAAGCTTTCTTT. This sequence encodes CASSTGGRGTEAFF.

Here the CDR3 DNA reads TGTGCCAGCTCACGGACGGGACAGGGGGCGAACTATGGCTACACCTTC. Translation gives CASSRTGQGANYGYTF. The chain is built from TRBV18 and TRBJ1-2; 12 bases agree with TRBD1. This CDR3 is 16 amino acids long. Germline CDR1 and CDR2: KGHSH and LQKENI. Germline trimming cut 4 bases from V and 2 bases from J; bases unmatched to any gene: 5.

This rearrangement joins TRBV7-9 to TRBJ2-5; 11 bases match TRBD2. The CDR3 runs 18 residues. The ends lost 3 bases at V and 0 bases at J; junction bases unmatched: 9. Germline CDR1 is SEHNR and CDR2 is FQNEAQ (reference sequence). CDR3 residues: CASSFSSGGPPYQETQYF. CDR3 nucleotide sequence: TGTGCCAGCAGCTTTTCTAGCGGGGGGCCCCCGTACCAAGAGACCCAGTACTTC.

This sequence joins TRBV2 and TRBJ2-7; 7 bases agree with TRBD1. This CDR3 is built from 14 residues. The germline V gene encodes CDR1 SNHLY and CDR2 FYNNEI. Trimming cost V 1 base and J 4 bases; bases outside gene matches: 4. CDR3 bases: TGTGCCAGCAGTGAAGGGGTCAGGGGGTACGAGCAGTACTTC. Residues: CASSEGVRGYEQYF.

The chain uses TRBV13 and TRBJ2-3; 7 bases agree with TRBD2. After removal of 5 bases from V and 7 bases from J, the junction contained 15 bases not matched to a gene. CDR1 PRHDT and CDR2 FYEKMQ come from the germline V gene (reference sequence). The CDR3 consists of 16 residues. CDR3 in amino acids: CASSTRLAYLRNTQYF. The CDR3 coding sequence is TGTGCCAGCAGCACCCGACTAGCTTACCTTAGGAATACGCAGTATTTT.

The chain is built from TRBV9 and TRBJ1-5, with TRBD1 as a possible D gene (6 bases). This CDR3 has 14 residues. With 3 bases removed from V and 9 bases from J, the gap between germline ends came to 16 bases. Per the germline V gene, CDR1 is SGDLS and CDR2 is YYNGEE. The CDR3 protein is CASSAIGWGLPQHF. The CDR3, as DNA: TGTGCCAGCAGCGCAATCGGGTGGGGGCTGCCCCAGCATTTT.

The chain has TRBV2 and TRBJ2-3; D perhaps matches TRBD2 (7 bases). Between the trimmed V and J ends, which lost 4 bases and 2 bases, there was a span of 13 bases. In germline, CDR1 is SNHLY, CDR2 FYNNEI. The CDR3 has 15 residues. For the CDR3, the DNA is TGTGCCAGCAGTGTCCGGGGGGCTATCACAGATACGCAGTATTTT. It specifies CASSVRGAITDTQYF. Complete variable domain (other parts from reference TRBV2 and TRBJ2-3): EPEVTQTPSHQVTQMGQEVILRCVPISNHLYFYWYRQILGQKVEFLVSFYNNEISEKSEIFDDQFSVERPDGSNFTLKIRSTKLEDSAMYFCASSVRGAITDTQYFGPGTRLTVL.

The chain employs TRBV5-6 and TRBJ2-5, with 9 bases lining up with TRBD2. The junction had 11 bases not matched to a gene; V was cut back by 4 bases and J by 4 bases. The CDR3 runs 16 residues. From germline, CDR1 is SGHDT and CDR2 YYEEEE. The CDR3 is CASSPRLAGGRETQYF. As DNA, the CDR3 is TGTGCCAGCAGCCCAAGGCTTGCGGGGGGGAGAGAGACCCAGTACTTC.

The CDR3 spells CASSFGTGLLYGYTF. CDR3 DNA sequence: TGCGCCAGCAGCTTCGGGACAGGGCTCCTCTATGGCTACACCTTC. The chain is built from TRBV5-1 and TRBJ1-2, with 9 bases that match TRBD1. This CDR3 has 15 amino acids. V shed 2 bases, J shed 4 bases, and the junction held 6 bases outside the gene matches. The germline gives CDR1 SGHRS, CDR2 YFSETQ.

This chain links TRBV2 with TRBJ2-3; 16 positions match TRBD2. The germline V gene encodes CDR1 SNHLY and CDR2 FYNNEI. V gave up 2 bases and J gave up 3 bases; unmatched junction bases: 5. The CDR3 runs 18 residues. DNA for the CDR3: TGTGCCAGCAGTGAACCGGGACTAGCGGGGGGGCGAACAGATACGCAGTATTTT. Translating gives CASSEPGLAGGRTDTQYF.

The V gene is TRBV9, the J gene TRBJ2-1, with D perhaps TRBD2 (6 bases). CDR1 and CDR2 (germline): SGDLS, YYNGEE. V was cut by 3 bases and J by 4 bases, with 14 bases left in between. The CDR3 is made up of 15 amino acids. As DNA, the CDR3 is TGTGCCAGCAGCGGCCGGGACTCTAAGTACAATGAGCAGTTCTTC. Translated: CASSGRDSKYNEQFF.

The rearrangement uses TRBV10-2 and TRBJ1-4; no definite D call. This CDR3 has 14 amino acids. V lost 7 bases, J lost 4 bases, and 13 bases lay in between. Germline CDR1 and CDR2: WSHSY and SAAADI. Here the CDR3 DNA reads TGCGCCAGCACTACCCCGCCAGGTAATGAAAAACTGTTTTTT. This gives the protein CASTTPPGNEKLFF.

The chain is built from TRBV5-4 and TRBJ1-2; D ambiguous. CDR3 size: 13 residues. Trimming shortened V by 0 bases and J by 5 bases, and 8 bases separated the two germline ends. Germline V gene sequence: CDR1 SGHNT, CDR2 YYREEE (reference sequence). The CDR3 sequence is CASSLAGIYGYTF. DNA for the CDR3: TGTGCCAGCAGCTTGGCGGGAATATATGGCTACACCTTC.

The chain has TRBV6-6 and TRBJ1-3; D not resolved. Trimming left V 0 bases short and J 4 bases short, with 7 bases between. Germline V CDR1 and CDR2: MNHNY, SVGAGI (reference sequence). The CDR3 runs 14 residues. CDR3 loop: CASSYSEYGNTIYF. In nucleotides, the CDR3 is TGTGCCAGCAGTTACTCGGAATACGGAAACACCATATATTTT.

The J gene is TRBJ1-4, the V gene TRBV18; possibly TRBD1 for D (5 bases). Per germline, CDR1 KGHSH and CDR2 LQKENI. This CDR3 contains 13 residues. V was clipped by 5 bases and J by 11 bases, with 15 bases between them. The CDR3: CASSAMGERKLFF. The CDR3, as DNA: TGTGCCAGCTCAGCGATGGGGGAACGGAAACTGTTTTTT.

The rearrangement joins TRBV29-1 to TRBJ1-2; 10 positions match TRBD1. CDR3 length: 16 amino acids. The germline CDR1 and CDR2 sequences are SQVTM and ANQGSEA. J was trimmed by 8 bases and V by 2 bases; bases with no gene match: 14. Here the CDR3 DNA reads TGCAGCGTTGAAATCTTCGAGGGACAGGGGTGGAAGGGCTACACCTTC. Amino acid sequence: CSVEIFEGQGWKGYTF. The complete variable domain, with remaining parts taken from reference TRBV29-1 and TRBJ1-2, reads SAVISQKPSRDICQRGTSLTIQCQVDSQVTMMFWYRQQPGQSLTLIATANQGSEATYESGFVIDKFPISRPNLTFSTLTVSNMSPEDSSIYLCSVEIFEGQGWKGYTFGSGTRLTVV.